A selection of T cell receptor beta chains follows, all from one sample in a study of cytomegalovirus exposure and HLA in healthy donors. Only in-frame clones appear in the TCRdb table, and some are missing; sequencing was by immunoSEQ multiplex PCR. The data contain roughly 100,000 clones, roughly 75% of them singletons. Sequenced sample: PBMCs. Every receptor here comes from a man aged 40-49 years in good health and CMV-seronegative. Both conserved end residues are part of each CDR3. The D gene is left open where the match is weak. Clone size, where shown, is once, few, many, or a class for clones that have expanded.

clone_size	cdr3_length	v_call	d_call	j_call	cdr3_aa	cdr3_nt
few	13	TRBV6-5	TRBD1	TRBJ1-1	CASSYGQGAKAFF	TGTGCCAGCAGTTACGGGCAGGGGGCAAAAGCTTTCTTT
NA	13	TRBV23-1	NA	TRBJ2-3	CASSPQYTDTQYF	TGCGCCAGCAGTCCGCAGTACACAGATACGCAGTATTTT
NA	13	TRBV10-1	NA	TRBJ1-5	CASGGSGNQPQHF	TGCGCCAGCGGGGGGTCGGGCAATCAGCCCCAGCATTTT
once	14	TRBV5-4	NA	TRBJ1-5	CASSLAGNDQPQHF	TGTGCCAGCAGCTTGGCCGGGAACGATCAGCCCCAGCATTTT
NA	14	TRBV11-2	NA	TRBJ1-1	CASSLVGVNTEAFF	TGTGCCAGCAGCTTAGTAGGAGTGAACACTGAAGCTTTCTTT
NA	18	TRBV19	NA	TRBJ2-2	CASSLREAAALGTGELFF	TGTGCCAGTAGTCTCCGTGAGGCGGCAGCCCTCGGGACCGGGGAGCTGTTTTTT
NA	11	TRBV6-1	NA	TRBJ2-7	CASTEAYEQYF	TGTGCCAGCACAGAGGCCTACGAGCAGTACTTC
NA	14	TRBV5-1	NA	TRBJ1-2	CASSLGVREHGYTF	TGCGCCAGCAGCTTAGGGGTACGGGAGCATGGCTACACCTTC
NA	15	TRBV2	NA	TRBJ2-5	CASNELLVGGETQYF	TGTGCCAGCAATGAATTACTAGTTGGTGGAGAGACCCAGTACTTC
NA	15	TRBV10-2	TRBD2	TRBJ2-3	CASGTAGGRGDTQYF	TGCGCCAGCGGGACAGCGGGGGGCCGTGGAGATACGCAGTATTTT
NA	15	TRBV19	NA	TRBJ2-6	CASHGRGTGANVLTF	TGTGCCAGTCACGGACGGGGGACTGGGGCCAACGTCCTGACTTTC
once	14	TRBV18	NA	TRBJ2-5	CASSPAWEPETQYF	TGTGCCAGCTCACCGGCGTGGGAGCCCGAGACCCAGTACTTC
NA	14	TRBV7-9	TRBD1	TRBJ1-2	CASSLPGTEYGYTF	TGTGCCAGCAGCTTACCCGGGACAGAGTATGGCTACACCTTC
NA	16	TRBV7-8	TRBD2	TRBJ2-1	CASGNSIAGVWNEQFF	TGTGCCAGCGGTAACTCTATAGCGGGCGTCTGGAATGAGCAGTTCTTC
NA	16	TRBV6-1	NA	TRBJ2-3	CASSEGQPGRTDTQYF	TGTGCCAGCAGTGAAGGGCAGCCGGGGAGGACAGATACGCAGTATTTT
NA	17	TRBV5-5	TRBD1	TRBJ2-2	CASSFRDRGPGTGELFF	TGTGCCAGCAGCTTTCGGGACAGGGGGCCCGGGACCGGGGAGCTGTTTTTT
NA	11	TRBV2	NA	TRBJ1-4	CASSDRVELFF	TGTGCCAGCAGTGACAGGGTTGAACTGTTTTTT
NA	16	TRBV5-1	TRBD2	TRBJ2-3	CASSSQLAGPEDTQYF	TGCGCCAGCAGCTCTCAACTAGCGGGGCCTGAAGATACGCAGTATTTT
NA	14	TRBV6-1	TRBD1	TRBJ2-1	CASKGGTGDGEQFF	TGTGCCAGCAAAGGAGGGACAGGGGACGGTGAGCAGTTCTTC
once	16	TRBV6-6	TRBD1	TRBJ2-3	CASSPPGTGQGDTQYF	TGTGCCAGCAGTCCCCCCGGGACAGGGCAGGGGGATACGCAGTATTTT
NA	16	TRBV14	TRBD1	TRBJ1-4	CASSHGTGGSNEKLFF	TGTGCCAGCAGCCACGGGACAGGGGGGTCTAATGAAAAACTGTTTTTT
NA	13	TRBV10-3	NA	TRBJ1-2	CAISESDTYGYTF	TGTGCCATCAGTGAGTCGGACACCTATGGCTACACCTTC
NA	14	TRBV2	NA	TRBJ2-1	CASRLLTLYNEQFF	TGTGCCAGCAGGCTTCTTACTCTCTACAATGAGCAGTTCTTC
NA	16	TRBV11-2	TRBD2	TRBJ2-5	CASSLGGLAGAETQYF	TGTGCCAGCAGCTTAGGGGGACTAGCGGGGGCGGAGACCCAGTACTTC
NA	13	TRBV6-1	NA	TRBJ2-7	CASSEGHFYEQYF	TGTGCCAGCAGTGAGGGCCATTTCTACGAGCAGTACTTC
NA	17	TRBV9	TRBD2	TRBJ2-3	CASSPLGTSGGADTQYF	TGTGCCAGCAGCCCTCTCGGGACTAGCGGGGGGGCAGATACGCAGTATTTT
few	15	TRBV7-8	NA	TRBJ1-5	CASSPSARGGQPQHF	TGTGCCAGCAGCCCCTCGGCCAGGGGCGGGCAGCCCCAGCATTTT
NA	14	TRBV29-1	NA	TRBJ1-1	CSVEDSGGTPRAFF	TGCAGCGTTGAAGATTCGGGGGGCACGCCGAGGGCTTTCTTT
NA	15	TRBV7-9	NA	TRBJ1-5	CASSLAQGGNQPQHF	TGTGCCAGCAGCTTAGCGCAAGGGGGCAATCAGCCCCAGCATTTT
few	14	TRBV19	TRBD1	TRBJ2-5	CASSTSGGAETQYF	TGTGCCAGTAGTACCTCAGGGGGCGCAGAGACCCAGTACTTC
NA	12	TRBV28	NA	TRBJ2-7	CASSSSLYEQYF	TGTGCCAGCAGTTCGTCCCTTTACGAGCAGTACTTC
NA	14	TRBV4-1	NA	TRBJ1-1	CASSQDHRPVEAFF	TGCGCCAGCAGCCAAGATCACAGGCCCGTTGAAGCTTTCTTT